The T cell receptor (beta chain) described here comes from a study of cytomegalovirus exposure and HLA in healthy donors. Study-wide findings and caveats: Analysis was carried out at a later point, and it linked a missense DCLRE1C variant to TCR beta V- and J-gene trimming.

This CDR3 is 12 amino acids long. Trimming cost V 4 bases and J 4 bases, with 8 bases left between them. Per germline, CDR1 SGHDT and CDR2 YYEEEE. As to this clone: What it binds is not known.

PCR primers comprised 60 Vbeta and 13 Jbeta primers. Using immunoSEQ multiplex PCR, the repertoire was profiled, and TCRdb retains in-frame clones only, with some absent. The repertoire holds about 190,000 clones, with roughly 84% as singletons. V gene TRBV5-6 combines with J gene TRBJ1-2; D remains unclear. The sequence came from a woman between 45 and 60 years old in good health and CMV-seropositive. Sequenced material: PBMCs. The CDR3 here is CASSPPLYGYTF. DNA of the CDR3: TGTGCCAGCAGCCCCCCCCTCTATGGCTACACCTTC.